The rows below give T cell receptor beta chains drawn from one sample of a study of blood T cell repertoires in COVID-19. Libraries were prepared by immunoSEQ multiplex PCR; TCRdb keeps only in-frame clonotypes and omits some of them. This sample has about 220,000 clones; 70% to 90% occur once, and the top ten carry roughly 14%. Material for sequencing was PBMCs or T cells enriched from blood (not recorded which). Receptor source: a woman in her forties or fifties with acute COVID-19. CDR3s include the opening cysteine and the closing phenylalanine or tryptophan. Each record gives: clone size, D gene, J gene, V gene, CDR3 DNA, CDR3 protein. The D gene is left open where the match is weak. Clone size is not always given. Where it is, it says once, few, many or a class for expanded clones.

>-|TRBD2|TRBJ2-7|TRBV5-1
TGCGCCAGCAGCTTTAGCGGGAGCTACTCCTACGAGCAGTACTTC
CASSFSGSYSYEQYF
>-|TRBD1|TRBJ2-2|TRBV7-9
TGTGCCAGCAGCACAATATGGGACAGGGGGAGATACACCGGGGAGCTGTTTTTT
CASSTIWDRGRYTGELFF
>-|TRBD1|TRBJ2-2|TRBV5-8
TGTGCCAGCAGCCCGGGACAGACGAACACCGGGGAGCTGTTTTTT
CASSPGQTNTGELFF
>-|TRBD1|TRBJ2-1|TRBV6-2/TRBV6-3
TGTGCCAGCAGTTCGACGGGACAGGGACGATTATGGAATGAGCAGTTCTTC
CASSSTGQGRLWNEQFF
>-|-|TRBJ2-1|TRBV19
TGTGCCAGTACAGGGGTCACTCCACCCAATGAGCAGTTCTTC
CASTGVTPPNEQFF
>few|TRBD1|TRBJ2-7|TRBV27
TGTGCCAGCAGACGACAGGGGGCAAAGTACGAGCAGTACTTC
CASRRQGAKYEQYF
>-|TRBD1|TRBJ1-1|TRBV30
TGTGCCTGGAGTGGACAGGGGACTGAAGCTTTCTTT
CAWSGQGTEAFF
>-|TRBD2|TRBJ2-2|TRBV6-4
TGTGCCAGCAGTGAAGATCAAGCGGGAAACACCGGGGAGCTGTTTTTT
CASSEDQAGNTGELFF
>-|TRBD1|TRBJ2-4|TRBV5-1
TGCGCCAGCAGCTTGGGGACAGGGGGCGACATTCAGTACTTC
CASSLGTGGDIQYF
>-|-|TRBJ2-3|TRBV7-2
TGTGCCAGCAGCGACCTCTCCGGGATCTTACGGACAGATACGCAGTATTTT
CASSDLSGILRTDTQYF
>-|TRBD1|TRBJ2-7|TRBV18
TGTGCCAGCTCACCCGACAGGGAAGCGAAGGAGCAGTACTTC
CASSPDREAKEQYF
>-|TRBD2|TRBJ2-7|TRBV18
TGTGCCAGCTCACCACTCGCGGGAACTAGCGGGATTACCTACGAGCAGTACTTC
CASSPLAGTSGITYEQYF
>-|TRBD1|TRBJ2-7|TRBV7-9
TGTGCCAGCAGCAGCATCGGGACAGACTTCTACGAGCAGTACTTC
CASSSIGTDFYEQYF
>-|TRBD1|TRBJ1-2|TRBV9
TGTGCCAGCAGCGTATCCGGGACAGGGAATGGCTACACCTTC
CASSVSGTGNGYTF
>-|-|TRBJ1-6|TRBV1
TGCACCAGCAGCCAAGGGGGACAGTGGAAGGATTCACCCCTCCACTTT
CTSSQGGQWKDSPLHF
>-|-|TRBJ2-1|TRBV30
TGTGCCTGGAGTGTCACTAGGATTGAGCAGTTCTTC
CAWSVTRIEQFF
>once|TRBD1|TRBJ2-7|TRBV27
TGTGCCAGCAGTTTACGCTCGGTGGGGACAGGGATTTACGAGCAGTACTTC
CASSLRSVGTGIYEQYF
>-|-|TRBJ1-2|TRBV28
TGTGCCAGCAGTTTTGTCAGGGGCCTCTATCGCCCGGTTTTCACCTTC
CASSFVRGLYRPVFTF
>-|-|TRBJ1-1|TRBV14
TGTGCCAGCAGCCCCTTTAGGGGGGGGAACACTGAAGCTTTCTTT
CASSPFRGGNTEAFF
>-|-|TRBJ1-5|TRBV27
TGTGCCAGCAGTTTCCAGGGAAGACAGCCCCAGCATTTT
CASSFQGRQPQHF
>once|TRBD1|TRBJ1-1|TRBV7-2
TGTGCCAGCAGCTATCTTTCCGGGACAGGGGGCCAGAACACTGAAGCTTTCTTT
CASSYLSGTGGQNTEAFF
>-|TRBD1|TRBJ2-1|TRBV5-1
TGCGCCAGCAGATTCCGGGACAGGGATACCAATGAGCAGTTCTTC
CASRFRDRDTNEQFF
>-|TRBD1|TRBJ2-7|TRBV6-5
TGTGCCAGCCGTCCGGGACAGGGGATCGAGCAGTACTTC
CASRPGQGIEQYF
>-|-|TRBJ2-1|TRBV7-3
TGTGCCAGCAGCCGCACCGGGGGATACAATGAGCAGTTCTTC
CASSRTGGYNEQFF
>few|-|TRBJ2-7|TRBV7-2
TGTGCCAGCAGCTTAGCCCAGGGACGGACAGCGCTACAGTACTTC
CASSLAQGRTALQYF
>-|-|TRBJ1-2|TRBV24-1
TGTGCCACCAGTGAATACAACCATGGCTACACCTTC
CATSEYNHGYTF
>-|TRBD2|TRBJ2-2|TRBV5-1
TGCGCCAGCAGCGCAACCGGGACTAGCGGGAACACCGGGGAGCTGTTTTTT
CASSATGTSGNTGELFF